The TCR beta chain under discussion was sequenced for a study of cytomegalovirus exposure and HLA in healthy donors. This clone was seen once. PCR employed 60 Vbeta and 13 Jbeta primers. Profiling relied on immunoSEQ multiplex PCR, and the TCRdb table lists in-frame clones only, not all of them. The sample records some 180,000 clones, more than 60% being singletons. Germline loops: CDR1 SQVTM, CDR2 ANQGSEA. The CDR3 is 13 amino acids. V was clipped by 7 bases and J by 2 bases, with 12 bases between them. The chain is built from TRBV29-1 and TRBJ2-1; TRBD2 might be the D (6 bases). The source is a young man in good health and CMV-seronegative. Material: PBMCs. DNA of the CDR3: TGCAGCGCAATAGCGGTAACCTACAATGAGCAGTTCTTC. The encoded protein is CSAIAVTYNEQFF.